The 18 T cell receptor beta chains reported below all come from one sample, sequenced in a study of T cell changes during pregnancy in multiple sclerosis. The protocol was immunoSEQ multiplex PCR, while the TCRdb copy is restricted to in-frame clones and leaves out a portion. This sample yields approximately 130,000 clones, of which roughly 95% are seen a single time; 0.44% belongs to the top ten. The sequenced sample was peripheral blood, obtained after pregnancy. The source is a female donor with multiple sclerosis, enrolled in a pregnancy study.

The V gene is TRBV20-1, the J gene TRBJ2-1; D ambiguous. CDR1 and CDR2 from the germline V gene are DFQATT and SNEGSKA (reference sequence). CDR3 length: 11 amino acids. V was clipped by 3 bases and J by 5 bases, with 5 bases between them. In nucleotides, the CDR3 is TGCAGTGCTAGTATTAACAATGAGCAGTTCTTC. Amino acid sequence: CSASINNEQFF.

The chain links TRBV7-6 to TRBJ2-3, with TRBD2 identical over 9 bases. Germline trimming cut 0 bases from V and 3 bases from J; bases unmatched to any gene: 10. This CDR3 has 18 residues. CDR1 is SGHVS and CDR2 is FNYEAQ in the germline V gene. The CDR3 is CASSLAVGSRGGTDTQYF. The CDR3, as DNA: TGTGCCAGCAGCTTAGCGGTGGGTTCGCGGGGGGGTACAGATACGCAGTATTTT.

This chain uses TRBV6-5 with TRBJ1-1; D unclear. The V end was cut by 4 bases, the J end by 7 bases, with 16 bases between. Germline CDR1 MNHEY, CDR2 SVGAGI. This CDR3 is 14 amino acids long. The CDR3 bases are TGTGCCAGCAGTTTTAGGACTGAGAGGGATGAAGCTTTCTTT. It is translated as CASSFRTERDEAFF.

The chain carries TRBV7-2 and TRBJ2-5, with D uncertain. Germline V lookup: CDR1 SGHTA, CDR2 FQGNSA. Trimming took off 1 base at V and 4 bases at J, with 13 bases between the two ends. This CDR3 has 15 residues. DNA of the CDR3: TGTGCCAGCAGCTTAGTTCCCCAGGCACGAGAGACCCAGTACTTC. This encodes CASSLVPQARETQYF.

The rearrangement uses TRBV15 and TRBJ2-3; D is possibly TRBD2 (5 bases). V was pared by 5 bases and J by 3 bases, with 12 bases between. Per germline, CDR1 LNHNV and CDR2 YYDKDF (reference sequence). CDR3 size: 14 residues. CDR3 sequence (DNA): TGTGCCACCAGCGGGCGGGTCTCGACAGATACGCAGTATTTT. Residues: CATSGRVSTDTQYF.

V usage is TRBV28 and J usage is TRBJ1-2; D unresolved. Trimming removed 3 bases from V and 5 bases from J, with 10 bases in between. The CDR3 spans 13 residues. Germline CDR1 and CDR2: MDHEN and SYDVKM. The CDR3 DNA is TGTGCCAGCAGTTTGCCCTGGCCTTATGGCTACACCTTC. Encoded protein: CASSLPWPYGYTF.

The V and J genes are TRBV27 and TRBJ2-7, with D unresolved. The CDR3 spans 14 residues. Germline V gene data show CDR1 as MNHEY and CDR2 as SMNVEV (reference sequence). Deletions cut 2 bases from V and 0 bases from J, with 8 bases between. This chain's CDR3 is CASSLTVNSYEQYF. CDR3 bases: TGTGCCAGCAGTTTAACAGTGAACTCCTACGAGCAGTACTTC.

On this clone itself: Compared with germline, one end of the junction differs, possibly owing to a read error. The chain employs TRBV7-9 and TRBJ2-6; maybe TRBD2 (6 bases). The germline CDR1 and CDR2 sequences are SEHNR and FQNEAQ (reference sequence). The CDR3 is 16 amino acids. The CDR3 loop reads CASSVASDSGANVLTF. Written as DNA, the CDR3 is TGTGCCAGCAGCGTAGCTAGCGACTCTGGGGCCAACGTCCTGACTTTC.

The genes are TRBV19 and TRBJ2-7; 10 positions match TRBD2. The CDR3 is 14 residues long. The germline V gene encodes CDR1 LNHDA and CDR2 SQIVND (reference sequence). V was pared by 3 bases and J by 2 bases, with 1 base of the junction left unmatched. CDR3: CASSIGLAAYEQYF. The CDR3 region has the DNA TGTGCCAGTAGTATCGGACTAGCGGCCTACGAGCAGTACTTC.

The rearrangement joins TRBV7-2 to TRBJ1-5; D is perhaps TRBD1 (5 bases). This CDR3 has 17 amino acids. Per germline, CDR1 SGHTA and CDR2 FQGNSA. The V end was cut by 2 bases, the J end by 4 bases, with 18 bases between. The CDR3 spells CASSLLGGANPNQPQHF. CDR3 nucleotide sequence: TGTGCCAGCAGCTTATTGGGCGGGGCGAATCCTAATCAGCCCCAGCATTTT. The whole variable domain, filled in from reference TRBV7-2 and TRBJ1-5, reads GAGVSQSPSNKVTEKGKDVELRCDPISGHTALYWYRQSLGQGLEFLIYFQGNSAPDKSGLPSDRFSAERTGGSVSTLTIQRTQQEDSAVYLCASSLLGGANPNQPQHFGDGTRLSIL.

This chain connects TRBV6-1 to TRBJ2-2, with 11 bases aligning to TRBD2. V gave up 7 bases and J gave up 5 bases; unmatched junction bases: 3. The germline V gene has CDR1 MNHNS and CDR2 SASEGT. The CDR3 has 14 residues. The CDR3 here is CASTTSGRTGELFF. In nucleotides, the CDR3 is TGTGCCAGCACAACTAGCGGGAGAACCGGGGAGCTGTTTTTT.

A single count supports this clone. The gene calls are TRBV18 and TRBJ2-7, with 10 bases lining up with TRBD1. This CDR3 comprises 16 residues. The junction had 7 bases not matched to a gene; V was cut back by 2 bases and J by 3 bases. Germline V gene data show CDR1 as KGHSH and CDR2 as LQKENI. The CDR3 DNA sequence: TGTGCCAGCTCACCAAAAACCGGGACAGGGGTCTACGAGCAGTACTTC. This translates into CASSPKTGTGVYEQYF.

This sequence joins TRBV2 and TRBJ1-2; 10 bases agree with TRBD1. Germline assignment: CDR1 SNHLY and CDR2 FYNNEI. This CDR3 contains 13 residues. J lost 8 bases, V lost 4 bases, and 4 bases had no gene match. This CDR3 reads CASSGQGARGYTF. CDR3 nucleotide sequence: TGTGCCAGCAGTGGACAGGGGGCGCGGGGCTACACCTTC.

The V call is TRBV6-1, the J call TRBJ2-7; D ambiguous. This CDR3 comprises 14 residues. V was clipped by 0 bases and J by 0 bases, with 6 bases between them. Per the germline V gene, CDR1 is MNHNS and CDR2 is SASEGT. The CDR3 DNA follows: TGTGCCAGCAGTGAAGCGCAGGCCTCCTACGAGCAGTACTTC. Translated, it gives CASSEAQASYEQYF.

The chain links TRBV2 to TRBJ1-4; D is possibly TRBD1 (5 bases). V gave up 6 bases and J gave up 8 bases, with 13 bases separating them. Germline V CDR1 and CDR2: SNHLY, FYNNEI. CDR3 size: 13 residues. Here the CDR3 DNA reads TGTGCCAGCAGGACAGACTCGGGCGAAAAACTGTTTTTT. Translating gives CASRTDSGEKLFF.

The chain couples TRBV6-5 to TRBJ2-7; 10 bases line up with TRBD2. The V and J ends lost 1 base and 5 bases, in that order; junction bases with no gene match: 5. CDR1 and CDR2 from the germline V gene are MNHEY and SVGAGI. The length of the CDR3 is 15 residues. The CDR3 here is CASSYLSGRAHEQYF. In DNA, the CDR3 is TGTGCCAGCAGTTACTTAAGCGGGAGGGCCCACGAGCAGTACTTC.

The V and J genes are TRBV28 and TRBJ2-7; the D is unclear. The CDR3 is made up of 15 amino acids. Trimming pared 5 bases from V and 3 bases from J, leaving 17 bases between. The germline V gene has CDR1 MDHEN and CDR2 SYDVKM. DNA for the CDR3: TGTGCCAGCAGTATCCCGGGTAGCCCAGACTACGAGCAGTACTTC. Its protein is CASSIPGSPDYEQYF.

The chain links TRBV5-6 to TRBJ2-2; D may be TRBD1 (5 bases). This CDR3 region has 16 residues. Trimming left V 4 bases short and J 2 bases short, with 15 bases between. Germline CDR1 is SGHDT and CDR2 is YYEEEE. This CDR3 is CASSLPDTANTGELFF. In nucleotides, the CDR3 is TGTGCCAGCAGCCTTCCGGACACGGCCAACACCGGGGAGCTGTTTTTT.